Presented here are 13 T cell receptor beta chains from one specimen sequenced in a study of metastatic and nonmetastatic thyroid tumors. Thyroid surgery was preceded by no treatment in any patient. Via MiXCR, TCRdb re-called the PCR reads. The profile shows around 70,000 clones, roughly 18% of them singletons. Input material: blood. The receptors here all came from a female donor with papillary thyroid cancer or a benign thyroid nodule (not recorded which). Some clones in this sample may be carry-over from other donors' samples.

Ten or more counts support this clone. The rearrangement links TRBV28 to TRBJ2-5, with D tentatively TRBD2 (6 bases). The CDR3 length is 16 residues. Trimming cost V 5 bases and J 1 base, with 17 bases left between them. CDR1 is MDHEN and CDR2 is SYDVKM in the germline V gene. CDR3 sequence reads: CASSPPGWRGQETQYF. DNA of the CDR3: TGTGCCAGCAGTCCTCCCGGCTGGCGGGGCCAAGAGACCCAGTACTTC.

This clone was seen ten or more times. The CDR3 loop reads CASSSGTGETQYF. CDR3 nucleotide sequence: TGCGCCAGCAGCTCGGGCACCGGGGAGACCCAGTACTTC. The rearrangement joins TRBV5-1 to TRBJ2-5; the D is unclear. Germline-derived CDR1 and CDR2 are SGHRS and YFSETQ. The CDR3 is 13 residues long. Trimming took 3 bases from V and 5 from J, leaving 11 bases between them.

This clone was recorded many times. V gene TRBV2 combines with J gene TRBJ2-7; D is ambiguous. Germline V lookup: CDR1 SNHLY, CDR2 FYNNEI. This CDR3 has 13 residues. V lost 8 bases to trimming and J lost 3 bases, with 14 bases between them. CDR3 region: CASVEIYYYEQYF. DNA of the CDR3: TGTGCCAGCGTAGAAATATATTACTACGAGCAGTACTTC.

There are many counts of this clone. The chain uses TRBV6-1 and TRBJ1-3, with 7 bases lining up with TRBD1. Trimming removed 7 bases from V and 6 bases from J; junction bases left unmatched: 9. The CDR3 contains 14 residues. Germline loops: CDR1 MNHNS, CDR2 SASEGT. Written as DNA, the CDR3 is TGTGCCAGCAATGAGGGACAGAATGTAAACACCATATATTTT. It codes for CASNEGQNVNTIYF.

This clone appeared many times. This chain connects TRBV7-8 to TRBJ2-7; 8 nucleotides agree with TRBD2. Germline loops: CDR1 SGHVS, CDR2 FQNEAQ. J lost 2 bases, V lost 4 bases, and 7 bases had no gene match. The CDR3 spans 15 residues. CDR3 sequence reads: CASSSGRGGAYEQYF. The CDR3 nucleotides read TGTGCCAGCAGCTCCGGTCGGGGGGGAGCCTACGAGCAGTACTTC.

Many counts were recorded for this clone. V is TRBV27 and J is TRBJ2-7; D is perhaps TRBD2 (6 bases). Germline lookup yields CDR1 MNHEY and CDR2 SMNVEV (reference sequence). V was clipped by 5 bases and J by 2 bases, with 13 bases between them. The CDR3 is made up of 14 amino acids. DNA of the CDR3: TGTGCCAGCAGTAGGCGGGAAAATCCCTACGAGCAGTACTTC. Amino acid sequence: CASSRRENPYEQYF.

This clone was picked up many times. The chain carries TRBV20-1 and TRBJ2-7; D call uncertain. The V and J ends lost 5 bases and 2 bases respectively, with 13 bases between them. CDR1 is DFQATT, CDR2 SNEGSKA, per germline (reference sequence). The CDR3 is 13 amino acids. The DNA for the CDR3 is TGCAGTGCTTTGACCCCGAAGGCCTACGAGCAGTACTTC. Its protein product is CSALTPKAYEQYF.

This clone was observed many times. Other DNA sequences in this sample translate to the same CDR3. The chain joins TRBV29-1 to TRBJ2-5; 7 bases line up with TRBD1. Germline V CDR1 and CDR2: SQVTM, ANQGSEA. V dropped 7 bases and J dropped 5; count of bases not matched to a gene: 10. This CDR3 has 13 amino acids. CDR3 protein: CSANRGIGETQYF. In nucleotides, the CDR3 is TGCAGCGCCAACAGGGGAATCGGCGAGACCCAGTACTTC.

This clone was detected ten times or more. The rearrangement links TRBV6-1 to TRBJ2-3; TRBD2 aligns across 13 bases. Trimming cost V 5 bases and J 14 bases; bases outside gene matches: 10. This CDR3 contains 14 residues. Germline V gene sequence: CDR1 MNHNS, CDR2 SASEGT. The CDR3 is CASSPTTTSGRMYF. For the CDR3, the DNA is TGTGCCAGCAGTCCAACAACGACTAGCGGGAGGATGTATTTT.

This clone has a handful of counts. The genes are TRBV6-1 and TRBJ1-3; D not resolved. V gave up 7 bases and J gave up 0 bases, with 13 bases separating them. The CDR3 is 15 residues long. Germline V gene sequence: CDR1 MNHNS, CDR2 SASEGT. This CDR3 reads CASNPSASSGNTIYF. The DNA of the CDR3 is TGTGCCAGCAACCCTTCGGCTTCCTCTGGAAACACCATATATTTT.

In this sample, this clone turned up many times. The chain uses TRBV30 and TRBJ1-2; 9 nucleotides line up with TRBD1. There are 15 residues in the CDR3. Trimming took 2 bases from V and 5 from J; bases not matched to a gene: 9. Looked up from germline, CDR1 is GTSNPN and CDR2 is SVGIG (reference sequence). The CDR3: CAWSPGTGRGYGYTF. The CDR3 bases are TGTGCCTGGAGTCCGGGGACAGGGAGAGGGTATGGCTACACCTTC.

The chain carries TRBV5-1 and TRBJ2-7, with 9 bases that match TRBD1. Trimming cost V 0 bases and J 1 base; bases outside gene matches: 8. Germline V lookup: CDR1 SGHRS, CDR2 YFSETQ. This CDR3 spans 17 amino acids. CDR3 DNA: TGCGCCAGCAGCTTGGAGGGGGCCGGGACAGGGTCCTACGAGCAGTACTTC. Encoded protein: CASSLEGAGTGSYEQYF.

This clone was seen only a few times. It may be a read error: a sequence one base away is much more abundant. The chain carries TRBV5-1 and TRBJ1-3; D uncertain. The CDR3 contains 16 residues. Germline V gene sequence: CDR1 SGHRS, CDR2 YFSETQ. The CDR3 nucleotides read TGCGCCAGCAGCTTGGCTCTTCCAATCTCTGGAAGCACCATATATTTT. Encoded protein: CASSLALPISGSTIYF.